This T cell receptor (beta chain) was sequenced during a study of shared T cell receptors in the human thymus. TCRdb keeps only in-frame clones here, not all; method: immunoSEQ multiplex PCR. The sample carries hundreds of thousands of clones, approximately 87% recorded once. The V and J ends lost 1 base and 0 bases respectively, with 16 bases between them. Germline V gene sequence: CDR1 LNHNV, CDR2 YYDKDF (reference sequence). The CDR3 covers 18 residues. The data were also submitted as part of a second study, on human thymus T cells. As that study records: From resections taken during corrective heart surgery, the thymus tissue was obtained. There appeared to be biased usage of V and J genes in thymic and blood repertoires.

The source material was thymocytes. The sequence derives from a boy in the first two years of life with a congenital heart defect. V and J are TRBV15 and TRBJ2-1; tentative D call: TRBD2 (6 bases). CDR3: CATSRAEEGSSSYNEQFF. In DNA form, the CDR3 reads TGTGCCACCAGCAGAGCTGAGGAGGGTTCGAGCTCCTACAATGAGCAGTTCTTC.